Below are 27 T cell receptor beta chains sequenced from a single sample in a study of T cells after yellow fever vaccination. One entry per CDR3 protein, called by TCRdb with MiXCR from the 5' RACE reads. The sample shows a few hundred thousand distinct CDR3 sequences, 4% to 5.5% of them seen only once. The sequencing used PBMCs, collected 15 days after the yellow fever booster vaccination. The receptors were sampled from a man aged 18 to 30 who received the YFV17D yellow fever vaccine.

This clonotype was detected ten times or more. The chain carries TRBV7-9 and TRBJ1-2; D unresolved. The V gene lost 2 bases and the J gene lost 0 bases, with 7 bases spanning the gap. CDR1 is SEHNR, CDR2 FQNEAQ, per germline (reference sequence). This CDR3 spans 14 amino acids. The CDR3 reads CASSLRTTNYGYTF. In nucleotides, the CDR3 is TGTGCCAGCAGCTTAAGGACTACTAACTATGGCTACACCTTC.

At least ten counts were recorded for this clonotype. This chain joins TRBV20-1 and TRBJ2-2; D perhaps matches TRBD2 (7 bases). Trimming took off 3 bases at V and 4 bases at J, with 21 bases between the two ends. Germline assignment: CDR1 DFQATT and CDR2 SNEGSKA (reference sequence). The CDR3 consists of 17 residues. CDR3 DNA: TGCAGTGCTAGTCGGGGGGCAGGGCAGACGAGCACCGGGGAGCTGTTTTTT. Amino acids: CSASRGAGQTSTGELFF.

This clonotype was found many times. The chain's CDR3 is CATSRGDAGNTIYF. The CDR3 nucleotides are TGTGCCACCAGCAGAGGGGACGCTGGAAACACCATATATTTT. The V and J genes are TRBV15 and TRBJ1-3, with D maybe TRBD1 (5 bases). Trimming pared 1 base from V and 2 bases from J, leaving 6 bases between. Germline V lookup: CDR1 LNHNV, CDR2 YYDKDF (reference sequence). The CDR3 has 14 residues.

This clonotype was picked up a small number of times. The chain is built from TRBV24-1 and TRBJ2-6; 7 positions agree with TRBD1. This CDR3 spans 17 amino acids. Unmatched junction bases numbered 11, after V lost 9 bases and J lost 1 base. Germline CDR1 is KGHDR and CDR2 is SFDVKD. CDR3 in DNA: TGTGCCACCGACCTCGGGACAGTTGATTCTGGGGCCAACGTCCTGACTTTC. It translates to CATDLGTVDSGANVLTF.

This clonotype was detected a few times. The chain carries TRBV11-2 and TRBJ2-2, with D perhaps matching TRBD2 (6 bases). Trimming pared 3 bases from V and 8 bases from J, leaving 10 bases between. CDR1 is SGHAT, CDR2 FQNNGV, per germline. There are 13 residues in the CDR3. As DNA, the CDR3 is TGTGCCAGCAGCTTGACGGGGGTGGGGGAGCTGTTTTTT. Translating it yields CASSLTGVGELFF.

In this sample, this clonotype turned up many times. V is TRBV20-1 and J is TRBJ2-5; tentatively, D is TRBD1 (6 bases). The V end was cut by 0 bases, the J end by 5 bases, with 16 bases between. CDR1 is DFQATT, CDR2 SNEGSKA, per germline (reference sequence). The CDR3 length is 15 residues. The CDR3 DNA follows: TGCAGTGCTAGAGATCGGGTGGGGGCCTTGGAGACCCAGTACTTC. It encodes CSARDRVGALETQYF.

In this sample, this clonotype turned up a few times. J is TRBJ2-7 and V is TRBV28; D may be TRBD2 (6 bases). V was trimmed by 4 bases and J by 5 bases, leaving 12 bases between them. CDR3 length: 13 residues. Looked up from germline, CDR1 is MDHEN and CDR2 is SYDVKM. The CDR3 bases are TGTGCCAGCAGTTGGGACGGGACTGACGAGCAGTACGTC. Protein sequence: CASSWDGTDEQYV.

This chain uses TRBV20-1 with TRBJ1-2; the D gene is possibly TRBD1 (6 bases). The germline V gene has CDR1 DFQATT and CDR2 SNEGSKA (reference sequence). CDR3 length: 14 residues. Deletions cut 6 bases from V and 0 bases from J, with 14 bases between. This CDR3 reads CSATTGLANYGYTF. The CDR3 DNA is TGCAGTGCCACCACAGGGCTAGCTAACTATGGCTACACCTTC.

The table lists this clonotype with many counts. V is TRBV7-2 and J is TRBJ1-2, with 7 bases fitting TRBD1. The V gene's germline CDR1 is SGHTA and CDR2 FQGNSA. The CDR3 runs 15 residues. Trimming at V came to 1 base and at J to 0 bases, leaving 2 bases not matched to a gene. CDR3 in DNA: TGTGCCAGCAGCTTAGTAACAGGGGCTAACTATGGCTACACCTTC. As protein: CASSLVTGANYGYTF.

This clonotype was recorded at least ten times. The chain combines TRBV7-2 with TRBJ2-5, with a tentative D call TRBD2 (6 bases). V lost 3 bases and J lost 4, with 15 bases in between. This CDR3 is 15 amino acids long. Germline V gives CDR1 SGHTA, CDR2 FQGNSA. The CDR3 coding sequence is TGTGCCAGCAGCTTTGGCGGGGCCCCCGCAGAGACCCAGTACTTC. Translated: CASSFGGAPAETQYF.

This clonotype was seen ten or more times. V and J are TRBV18 and TRBJ2-7, with D maybe TRBD2 (6 bases). CDR1 and CDR2 (germline): KGHSH, LQKENI. The V end was cut by 6 bases, the J end by 4 bases, with 19 bases between. CDR3 size: 15 residues. In DNA, the CDR3 is TGTGCCAGCTCCCTCCAAGATGCGGGGTTTTACGAGCAGTACGTC. Translating gives CASSLQDAGFYEQYV.

This clonotype was counted a few times. The rearrangement links TRBV30 to TRBJ2-3; 7 positions match TRBD1. CDR1 is GTSNPN and CDR2 is SVGIG in the germline V gene (reference sequence). Trimming took 2 bases from V and 1 from J; bases not matched to a gene: 0. The CDR3 runs to 13 residues. CDR3 nucleotide sequence: TGTGCCTGGAGTCAGGGGGGCACAGATACGCAGTATTTT. This gives the protein CAWSQGGTDTQYF.

This clonotype was counted ten times or more. The CDR3, as DNA: TGTGCCAGCCGGGGATACAACTATGGCTACACCTTC. Translated: CASRGYNYGYTF. The V and J genes are TRBV6-5 and TRBJ1-2; D is unresolved. The CDR3 spans 12 residues. Trimming removed 8 bases from V and 2 bases from J, with 9 bases in between. Germline V gene sequence: CDR1 MNHEY, CDR2 SVGAGI.

Note on this clonotype: This may arise from a read error, as a much more abundant clone is one base away. The chain uses TRBV12-3 or TRBV12-4 and TRBJ1-5; no clear D. Trimming stripped 8 bases from V and 9 bases from J, with 14 bases between. This CDR3 is built from 12 residues. CDR3 bases: TGTGCCAGCTGTTCGGTCAGGACGCCCCAGCATTTT. Protein sequence: CASCSVRTPQHF.

The chain combines TRBV7-9 with TRBJ2-3; perhaps TRBD1 as D (6 bases). Trimming removed 6 bases at V and 3 bases at J, with 16 bases between. In germline, CDR1 is SEHNR, CDR2 FQNEAQ (reference sequence). CDR3 length equals 15 residues. In DNA form, the CDR3 reads TGTGCCAGCAGGGAAGGGGGAGTTGGAACAGATACGCAGTATTTT. Its translation: CASREGGVGTDTQYF.

This clonotype appeared many times. The gene calls are TRBV18 and TRBJ2-3; the D gene is possibly TRBD2 (7 bases). The CDR3 has 17 amino acids. Per the germline V gene, CDR1 is KGHSH and CDR2 is LQKENI. V shed 3 bases and J shed 1 base, with 17 bases lying between them. The CDR3 DNA sequence: TGTGCCAGCTCACCCCCCAACCAGGGGAGGGGCACAGATACGCAGTATTTT. It yields the protein CASSPPNQGRGTDTQYF.

This clonotype showed up just a few times. The CDR3 DNA is TGTGCCAGCAGCCCTACAGGGGTAGGCGCTTTCTTT. Its translation: CASSPTGVGAFF. The gene calls are TRBV7-9 and TRBJ1-1; 7 positions match TRBD1. J gave up 11 bases and V 5 bases, and 8 bases lay outside the gene matches. Germline assignment: CDR1 SEHNR and CDR2 FQNEAQ (reference sequence). The CDR3 length is 12 residues.

Ten or more counts support this clonotype. The chain couples TRBV7-6 to TRBJ2-3; 10 nucleotides agree with TRBD2. The CDR3 spans 14 residues. J gave up 1 base and V 10 bases, and 5 bases lay outside the gene matches. Germline V gene data show CDR1 as SGHVS and CDR2 as FNYEAQ. The CDR3 DNA sequence: TGTGCCACCAGAGCGGGGGGGGGCACAGATACGCAGTATTTT. Translation gives CATRAGGGTDTQYF. Filled out from reference TRBV7-6 and TRBJ2-3, the complete variable domain reads GAGVSQSPRYKVTKRGQDVALRCDPISGHVSLYWYRQALGQGPEFLTYFNYEAQQDKSGLPNDRFSAERPEGSISTLTIQRTEQRDSAMYRCATRAGGGTDTQYFGPGTRLTVL.

The CDR3 loop is CASSEDPPGRSSYNEQFF. CDR3 sequence (DNA): TGTGCCAGCAGTGAAGACCCTCCCGGCAGGAGCTCCTACAATGAGCAGTTCTTC. The chain joins TRBV6-1 to TRBJ2-1; D is unclear. In germline, CDR1 is MNHNS, CDR2 SASEGT. The CDR3 is 18 residues long. Trimming cost V 1 base and J 0 bases, with 16 bases left between them.

The V gene is TRBV19, the J gene TRBJ2-3; D possibly matches TRBD1 or TRBD2 (5 bases each). The length of the CDR3 is 11 residues. CDR1 LNHDA and CDR2 SQIVND come from the germline V gene (reference sequence). DNA of the CDR3: TGTCGCGCCGGGACCACAGATACGCAGTATTTT. Protein: CRAGTTDTQYF.

This clonotype was seen repeatedly, ten times or more. This chain connects TRBV6-2 or TRBV6-3 to TRBJ2-1; tentatively, D is TRBD2 (6 bases). Trimming took off 1 base at V and 3 bases at J, with 7 bases between the two ends. The germline V gene encodes CDR1 MNHEY and CDR2 SVGEGT. The CDR3 runs to 14 residues. CDR3 sequence: CASSYYGSYNEQFF. CDR3 bases: TGTGCCAGCAGTTACTACGGGAGCTACAATGAGCAGTTCTTC.

This clonotype was found many times. This chain joins TRBV6-6 and TRBJ2-3; D unresolved. V lost 8 bases, J lost 5 bases, and 5 bases lay in between. The CDR3 has 10 amino acids. Germline CDR1 is MNHNY and CDR2 is SVGAGI (reference sequence). In nucleotides, the CDR3 is TGTGCCAGCGGCCAAGATACGCAGTATTTT. Residues: CASGQDTQYF.

This clonotype was counted only a few times. V is TRBV7-9 and J is TRBJ2-3; TRBD1 matches 8 bases. The CDR3 covers 12 residues. V was pared by 3 bases and J by 14 bases, with 7 bases of the junction left unmatched. Germline CDR1 and CDR2: SEHNR and FQNEAQ (reference sequence). CDR3 coding DNA: TGTGCCAGCAGCTTTCCGGGACAGGACAGGTATTTT. Translation: CASSFPGQDRYF.

The V and J genes are TRBV6-2 or TRBV6-3 and TRBJ2-6, with D perhaps TRBD2 (7 bases). Per germline, CDR1 MNHEY and CDR2 SVGEGT. The CDR3 contains 14 residues. V was cut by 10 bases and J by 2 bases, with 12 bases left in between. The CDR3, as DNA: TGTGCCACGGACGGGGGGCCTGGGGCCAACGTCCTGACTTTC. Translating gives CATDGGPGANVLTF.

This clonotype was seen many times. The gene calls are TRBV29-1 and TRBJ1-2; D gene uncertain. The length of the CDR3 is 13 residues. V was shortened by 4 bases and J by 4 bases, with 13 bases between the two germline ends. In germline, CDR1 is SQVTM, CDR2 ANQGSEA. CDR3 bases: TGCAGCGTTGGTAGGGAGCGGGGCTATGGCTACACCTTC. This codes for CSVGRERGYGYTF.

Ten or more counts support this clonotype. The CDR3 nucleotides read TGTGCCAGCAGCCTAGGGGGAAGGCAGCCCCAGCATTTT. Encoded protein: CASSLGGRQPQHF. J is TRBJ1-5 and V is TRBV7-6, with D tentatively TRBD1 (6 bases). CDR3 length: 13 amino acids. The germline CDR1 and CDR2 sequences are SGHVS and FNYEAQ. V dropped 5 bases and J dropped 7 bases, with 12 bases sitting between them.

This clonotype has only a few counts. The rearrangement links TRBV7-9 to TRBJ2-7, with 8 positions matching TRBD1. V lost 5 bases and J lost 6; bases outside the gene matches: 3. This CDR3 region has 12 residues. Germline V gene lookup returns CDR1 SEHNR and CDR2 FQNEAQ (reference sequence). CDR3 sequence reads: CASSQDRAEQYF. CDR3 DNA sequence: TGTGCCAGCAGCCAGGACAGGGCCGAGCAGTACTTC.